The entry below describes one T cell receptor beta chain. This sample was taken from a study of blood T cell repertoires in COVID-19. Study details: Sources were T cells, B-cell-depleted T cells, or PBMCs; the material itself was cDNA or gDNA.

Original processing methods: Estimation of nucleated cell counts relied on the amplification of reference gene primers. Clones were sequenced by immunoSEQ multiplex PCR, and TCRdb holds only the in-frame ones, with some missing. V, J and clone size are those of that table, while D and trimming were read from the DNA. The sample has about 230,000 clones; roughly 91% are singletons. Individuals drawn from 24 US areas were about 18 to 95 years old. Participants' own reports of clinical history determined their cohort assignment. Germline-derived CDR1 and CDR2 are SGHDT and YYEEEE. The ends lost 4 bases at V and 6 bases at J; junction bases unmatched: 7. This CDR3 has 14 amino acids.

The J gene is TRBJ1-5, the V gene TRBV5-6, with 7 bases lining up with TRBD1. This receptor was taken from a woman in her twenties or thirties with acute COVID-19. Sequenced input: PBMCs or T cells enriched from blood (not recorded which). The CDR3 nucleotides are TGTGCCAGCAGCCCGGACAGGTCGGGTCAGCCCCAGCATTTT. It specifies CASSPDRSGQPQHF.